Below, 8 T cell receptor beta chains from the same sample are listed, as sequenced in a study of T cell responses to AZD1222 COVID-19 vaccine. TCRdb's table, derived via immunoSEQ multiplex PCR, lists solely in-frame clones and lacks some. The table shows roughly 120,000 clones, with around 90% occurring only once. The specimen comprised peripheral blood, sampled on day 0 of AZD1222 vaccination. These receptors all stem from an adult in good health.

This clone was observed once. The chain carries TRBV28 and TRBJ1-5, with no clear D. Trimming took off 8 bases at V and 2 bases at J, with 10 bases between the two ends. The CDR3 contains 13 residues. From germline, CDR1 is MDHEN and CDR2 SYDVKM. The CDR3 loop is CASDNGGNQPQHF. The CDR3 bases are TGTGCCAGCGACAATGGAGGCAATCAGCCCCAGCATTTT. Looking up the rest from reference TRBV28 and TRBJ1-5 gives the full variable domain: DVKVTQSSRYLVKRTGEKVFLECVQDMDHENMFWYRQDPGLGLRLIYFSYDVKMKEKGDIPEGYSVSREKKERFSLILESASTNQTSMYLCASDNGGNQPQHFGDGTRLSIL.

This clone was seen just once. This chain uses TRBV10-1 with TRBJ2-1; 12 bases are shared with TRBD1. The V segment lost 9 bases and the J segment 9 bases; nucleotides outside the gene matches: 12. Germline loops: CDR1 WNHNN, CDR2 SYGVQD (reference sequence). The CDR3 runs 15 residues. CDR3 amino acids: CARRGRDRGRGEQFF. DNA of the CDR3: TGCGCCAGGAGAGGCCGGGACAGGGGGCGGGGTGAGCAGTTCTTC.

As DNA, the CDR3 is TGTGCCAGCAGTTTACTAGGGGGCGGCACCGGGGAGCTGTTTTTT. This codes for CASSLLGGGTGELFF. The rearrangement uses TRBV27 and TRBJ2-2; 7 nucleotides align to TRBD1. The CDR3 spans 15 residues. V was clipped by 2 bases and J by 4 bases; unmatched bases: 4. Germline loops: CDR1 MNHEY, CDR2 SMNVEV (reference sequence).

The chain is built from TRBV5-4 and TRBJ2-5, with 9 bases fitting TRBD1. Germline lookup yields CDR1 SGHNT and CDR2 YYREEE (reference sequence). This CDR3 region has 15 residues. The ends lost 1 base at V and 0 bases at J; junction bases unmatched: 1. DNA of the CDR3: TGTGCCAGCAGCTTGCGGGACAGGGACCAAGAGACCCAGTACTTC. It codes for CASSLRDRDQETQYF.

Comments on this clone: In the same sample, other DNA sequences code for this CDR3. The rearrangement uses TRBV5-1 and TRBJ1-5; a possible D gene is TRBD1 (5 bases). This CDR3 contains 14 residues. Germline V gene data show CDR1 as SGHRS and CDR2 as YFSETQ. The V end was cut by 4 bases, the J end by 2 bases, with 10 bases between. DNA of the CDR3: TGCGCCAGCAGCGTCGGGACGGGCAATCAGCCCCAGCATTTT. Residues: CASSVGTGNQPQHF.

V usage is TRBV7-3 and J usage is TRBJ2-2; D gene uncertain. CDR3 length equals 12 residues. Trimming stripped 5 bases from V and 7 bases from J, with 8 bases between. Per germline, CDR1 SGHTA and CDR2 FQGTGA. The chain's CDR3 is CASSHRLGELFF. CDR3 DNA sequence: TGTGCCAGCAGCCACCGACTCGGGGAGCTGTTTTTT.

V usage is TRBV4-1 and J usage is TRBJ1-3, with TRBD1 matching over 7 bases. V was clipped by 2 bases and J by 4 bases; unmatched bases: 5. Germline CDR1 reads MGHRA; CDR2 reads YSYEKL. This CDR3 spans 15 amino acids. Written as DNA, the CDR3 is TGCGCCAGCAGCCAAAGGACAGGACAGGGAAACACCATATATTTT. Translating gives CASSQRTGQGNTIYF.

The V and J genes are TRBV24-1 and TRBJ2-7; the D is unclear. V shed 4 bases and J shed 5 bases, with 11 bases lying between them. Germline-derived CDR1 and CDR2 are KGHDR and SFDVKD. CDR3 length: 13 amino acids. CDR3: CATSESNSDEQYF. The DNA for the CDR3 is TGTGCCACCAGTGAGTCCAACAGCGACGAGCAGTACTTC.